This T cell receptor (beta chain) stems from a study of cytomegalovirus exposure and HLA in healthy donors. This clone has more than one count but fewer than ten. Looked up from germline, CDR1 is SQVTM and CDR2 is ANQGSEA. CDR3 size: 15 residues. The V segment lost 7 bases and the J segment 1 base; nucleotides outside the gene matches: 12. Primers: 60 Vbeta forward and 13 Jbeta reverse. Only in-frame clones appear in the TCRdb table, and some are missing; sequencing was by immunoSEQ multiplex PCR. In the table there are under 150,000 clones, less than 90% of which are singletons. The TCR originated in a boy younger than 10 in good health and CMV-seronegative. The chain has TRBV29-1 and TRBJ1-1, with 7 bases fitting TRBD1. The sequenced sample was PBMCs. CDR3 sequence: CSDNRQGGRNTEAFF. CDR3 DNA: TGCAGCGATAACAGACAGGGAGGCCGGAACACTGAAGCTTTCTTT.